The 25 T cell receptor beta chains below come from one sample, sequenced in a study of Graves' ophthalmopathy and Graves' hyperthyroidism. Amplified material comprised TCR beta CDR3 regions derived from RNA transcripts. An opening RT-PCR round employed HTBI primers and preceded a second-round multiplex PCR. TCRdb reprocessed the multiplex PCR reads via MiXCR and lists one record per CDR3 protein. Among hundreds of thousands of distinct CDR3 sequences, about 20% were seen once, and the ten largest hold approximately 7%. The material sequenced was peripheral blood. These receptors all come from a woman younger than 35 with stable Graves' hyperthyroidism. Some clones in this sample may be carry-over from other donors' samples.

This clonotype was detected ten times or more. The V call is TRBV27, the J call TRBJ1-1, with 9 positions matching TRBD1. This CDR3 region has 14 residues. Trimming removed 6 bases from V and 5 bases from J; junction bases left unmatched: 7. Looked up from germline, CDR1 is MNHEY and CDR2 is SMNVEV (reference sequence). Here the CDR3 reads CASSETGGRTEAFF. CDR3 coding DNA: TGTGCCAGCAGCGAAACAGGGGGCCGGACTGAAGCTTTCTTT.

This clonotype has at least ten counts. A much more abundant neighbour one base away suggests this may be a read error. The V and J genes are TRBV6-5 and TRBJ1-2; 8 bases agree with TRBD1. The germline V gene has CDR1 MNHEY and CDR2 SVGAGI. The ends lost 2 bases at V and 4 bases at J; junction bases unmatched: 0. The CDR3 totals 13 residues. CDR3 in amino acids: CASSYDRGYGYTF. The DNA for the CDR3 is TGTGCCAGCAGTTACGACAGGGGCTATGGCTACACCTTC.

The chain combines TRBV30 with TRBJ2-2; D not certain. This CDR3 is 13 amino acids long. The germline CDR1 and CDR2 sequences are GTSNPN and SVGIG (reference sequence). V lost 1 base and J 6 bases, leaving 9 bases between the germline ends. CDR3 sequence: CAWSGYQAGELFF. The CDR3 coding sequence is TGTGCCTGGAGTGGGTATCAGGCCGGGGAGCTGTTTTTT.

This clonotype was counted at least ten times. CDR3 in amino acids: CASSGQGLGNQPQHF. CDR3 nucleotides: TGTGCCAGCAGTGGTCAGGGGCTCGGCAATCAGCCCCAGCATTTT. This chain links TRBV28 with TRBJ1-5; a weak D match, TRBD1 (6 bases). V was clipped by 5 bases and J by 2 bases, with 13 bases between them. This CDR3 region has 15 residues. CDR1 and CDR2 (germline): MDHEN, SYDVKM.

This clonotype was seen ten or more times. V usage is TRBV12-3 or TRBV12-4 and J usage is TRBJ2-2, with 8 bases aligning to TRBD1. The CDR3 length is 15 residues. With 6 bases clipped from V and 2 bases from J, the junction kept 5 bases outside the gene matches. The CDR3 DNA follows: TGTGCCAGCAGGACGGACAGGGCTAACACCGGGGAGCTGTTTTTT. It encodes CASRTDRANTGELFF.

A remark on this clonotype: A read error is possible here, since a much larger clone lies one base away. The genes are TRBV29-1 and TRBJ1-1; the D is unclear. The germline gives CDR1 SQVTM, CDR2 ANQGSEA. CDR3 length: 10 amino acids. Here the CDR3 reads CSASATEACF. The DNA of the CDR3 is TGCAGCGCCAGCGCCACTGAAGCTTGCTTT.

CDR3 bases: TGTGCCAGCAGTTCCTGGTCGGGCGGCACCGGGGAGCTGTTTTTT. It encodes CASSSWSGGTGELFF. The rearrangement joins TRBV27 to TRBJ2-2; D call uncertain. The V end was cut by 4 bases, the J end by 4 bases, with 13 bases between. Germline CDR1 is MNHEY and CDR2 is SMNVEV (reference sequence). The CDR3 contains 15 residues.

The CDR3 region has the DNA TGCGCCAGCAGCCAACCCAGACTAGCGGGAGGGCCTGGGTCCTACGAGCAGTACTTC. Amino acids: CASSQPRLAGGPGSYEQYF. The chain couples TRBV4-1 to TRBJ2-7; TRBD2 matches 14 bases. V dropped 2 bases and J dropped 1; count of bases not matched to a gene: 10. Germline CDR1 and CDR2: MGHRA and YSYEKL. The CDR3 consists of 19 residues.

This clonotype appeared many times. The V gene is TRBV20-1, the J gene TRBJ2-7; TRBD1 matches 9 bases. Germline CDR1 is DFQATT and CDR2 is SNEGSKA (reference sequence). V lost 6 bases to trimming and J lost 3 bases; unmatched junction nucleotides: 6. CDR3 length: 13 amino acids. The DNA for the CDR3 is TGCAGTGCACTGGACAGGGGAGGCTACGAGCAGTACTTC. Amino acids: CSALDRGGYEQYF.

The chain links TRBV2 to TRBJ1-1; D is undetermined. This CDR3 is 14 amino acids long. Trimming stripped 10 bases from V and 0 bases from J, with 15 bases between. Germline CDR1 and CDR2: SNHLY and FYNNEI. Written as DNA, the CDR3 is TGTGCCACCTCCCCCCGCGACCTGAACACTGAAGCTTTCTTT. This sequence encodes CATSPRDLNTEAFF.

This clonotype was seen repeatedly, ten times or more. The rearrangement joins TRBV6-5 to TRBJ1-1; TRBD1 might be the D (5 bases). Germline V lookup: CDR1 MNHEY, CDR2 SVGAGI. CDR3 size: 14 residues. Trimming removed 4 bases from V and 2 bases from J, with 11 bases in between. Written as DNA, the CDR3 is TGTGCCAGCAGTTGGGGCAGCTTAAACACTGAAGCTTTCTTT. Protein sequence: CASSWGSLNTEAFF.

The table lists this clonotype with many counts. The gene calls are TRBV19 and TRBJ1-2, with D unclear. Germline V gene data show CDR1 as LNHDA and CDR2 as SQIVND (reference sequence). V lost 4 bases, J lost 4 bases, and 13 bases lay in between. The CDR3 loop spans 14 amino acids. The chain's CDR3 is CASSSSAQSYGYTF. Here the CDR3 DNA reads TGTGCCAGTAGTAGCTCGGCTCAGTCCTATGGCTACACCTTC.

In its sample, this clonotype was seen many times. V usage is TRBV6-5 and J usage is TRBJ2-7; 12 bases agree with TRBD1. The CDR3 extends over 15 amino acids. CDR1 and CDR2 from the germline V gene are MNHEY and SVGAGI. Trimming cost V 6 bases and J 4 bases; bases outside gene matches: 7. In DNA form, the CDR3 reads TGTGCCAGCAGCGCCGGGACAGGGGGCTCTTACGAGCAGTACTTC. This gives the protein CASSAGTGGSYEQYF.

In its sample, this clonotype was seen many times. The chain carries TRBV20-1 and TRBJ2-5; 10 bases agree with TRBD2. This CDR3 contains 14 residues. Germline assignment: CDR1 DFQATT and CDR2 SNEGSKA (reference sequence). Unmatched junction bases numbered 9, after V lost 7 bases and J lost 4 bases. CDR3: CSVERGGRVETQYF. CDR3 nucleotide sequence: TGCAGTGTCGAGCGGGGGGGCCGGGTAGAGACCCAGTACTTC.

The chain couples TRBV12-3 or TRBV12-4 to TRBJ2-5, with 13 positions matching TRBD2. The V gene end was trimmed by 5 bases and the J gene end by 5 bases; junction bases not matched to a gene: 8. This CDR3 has 16 amino acids. The CDR3 nucleotides read TGTGCCAGCAGTCGGGATAAGACTAGCGGGGGGGAGACCCAGTACTTC. Its protein is CASSRDKTSGGETQYF.

This clonotype was counted at least ten times. At one end, the junction sequence differs from germline, possibly due to a read error. The J gene is TRBJ2-7, the V gene TRBV27, with D unclear. The CDR3 runs 12 residues. Germline lookup yields CDR1 MNHEY and CDR2 SMNVEV (reference sequence). The CDR3 sequence: CASPITRQYRSF. CDR3 nucleotides: TGTGCCAGCCCAATTACAAGACAATATCGCTCCTTC.

The genes are TRBV29-1 and TRBJ1-2, with D possibly TRBD1 on 6 matching bases. Trimming left V 3 bases short and J 6 bases short, with 14 bases between. Germline assignment: CDR1 SQVTM and CDR2 ANQGSEA. This CDR3 is 13 amino acids long. The CDR3 region has the DNA TGCAGCGTTGACGGTGCAGGGGCCGATGGCTACACCTTC. This codes for CSVDGAGADGYTF.

The genes are TRBV29-1 and TRBJ1-6; 12 nucleotides agree with TRBD1. The CDR3 contains 16 residues. Germline-derived CDR1 and CDR2 are SQVTM and ANQGSEA. Unmatched junction bases numbered 12, after V lost 5 bases and J lost 10 bases. This CDR3 is CSVSWGTGGGSSPLHF. The CDR3 bases are TGCAGCGTTTCGTGGGGGACAGGGGGCGGATCCTCACCCCTCCACTTT.

CDR3 bases: TGTGCCAGCAGTCCAGGCCTGGGGAGTATAAGAGTGAACACTGAAGCTTTCTTT. It translates to CASSPGLGSIRVNTEAFF. The rearrangement joins TRBV12-3 or TRBV12-4 to TRBJ1-1; no definite D call. Trimming removed 5 bases from V and 0 bases from J, with 22 bases in between. CDR3 length: 18 residues.

The sample holds many counts of this clonotype. V gene TRBV6-5 combines with J gene TRBJ1-5, with D maybe TRBD1 (5 bases). The CDR3 contains 17 residues. Germline V lookup: CDR1 MNHEY, CDR2 SVGAGI. V shed 4 bases and J shed 0 bases, with 16 bases lying between them. In DNA, the CDR3 is TGTGCCAGCAGTTCCCCCGAAGGACATTATAGCAATCAGCCCCAGCATTTT. It encodes CASSSPEGHYSNQPQHF.

Ten or more counts support this clonotype. V usage is TRBV5-1 and J usage is TRBJ2-5; 7 bases line up with TRBD1. The CDR3 length is 16 residues. Germline V gene lookup returns CDR1 SGHRS and CDR2 YFSETQ. V was clipped by 0 bases and J by 5 bases; unmatched bases: 10. The CDR3 DNA reads as TGCGCCAGCAGCTTGGAGTACGACAGGGTAGGGGAGACCCAGTACTTC. Protein: CASSLEYDRVGETQYF.

Comments on this clonotype: This CDR3 fails to terminate in the conserved phenylalanine or tryptophan, so it likely reflects a read error. V is TRBV7-2 and J is TRBJ2-7; 9 bases are a match to TRBD2. Germline CDR1 is SGHTA and CDR2 is FQGNSA. The CDR3 has 17 residues. V gave up 0 bases and J gave up 2 bases; unmatched junction bases: 8. The chain's CDR3 is CASSLAYRTSEAYEQYY. The DNA of the CDR3 is TGTGCCAGCAGCTTAGCCTATCGGACTAGCGAGGCCTACGAGCAGTACTAC.

The J gene is TRBJ2-5, the V gene TRBV6-1; 9 nucleotides match TRBD1. Germline loops: CDR1 MNHNS, CDR2 SASEGT. The CDR3 contains 16 residues. Unmatched junction bases numbered 9, after V lost 6 bases and J lost 1 base. CDR3 sequence: CASRGARQGVQETQYF. The DNA for the CDR3 is TGTGCCAGCAGAGGAGCTCGACAGGGGGTCCAAGAGACCCAGTACTTC.

V gene TRBV7-8 combines with J gene TRBJ1-1; weak D call: TRBD1 (5 bases). V was cut by 0 bases and J by 0 bases, with 8 bases left in between. CDR3 size: 15 residues. Per the germline V gene, CDR1 is SGHVS and CDR2 is FQNEAQ. The CDR3 coding sequence is TGTGCCAGCAGCTTAGCGCGGGGGTTGAACACTGAAGCTTTCTTT. Translation: CASSLARGLNTEAFF. The variable domain in full, with the rest retrieved from reference TRBV7-8 and TRBJ1-1, is GAGVSQSPRYKVAKRGQDVALRCDPISGHVSLFWYQQALGQGPEFLTYFQNEAQLDKSGLPSDRFFAERPEGSVSTLKIQRTQQEDSAVYLCASSLARGLNTEAFFGQGTRLTVV.

This clonotype was counted between two and nine times. V usage is TRBV4-1 and J usage is TRBJ1-1; a weak D match, TRBD1 (6 bases). Per germline, CDR1 MGHRA and CDR2 YSYEKL. This CDR3 is built from 14 residues. The V and J ends lost 4 bases and 2 bases respectively, with 11 bases between them. The CDR3: CASSPTGPNTEAFF. CDR3 DNA: TGCGCCAGCAGCCCCACAGGGCCAAACACTGAAGCTTTCTTT.